The 7 T cell receptor beta chains in this list originate from one sample, sequenced in a study of blood T cell repertoires in COVID-19 (dated by TCRdb to 2020 to 2021). The library was generated by the immunoSEQ multiplex PCR assay. TCRdb limited this immuneACCESS table to in-frame rearrangements with V and J called. A share of clones is missing; checked studies link under half to unresolved V genes, and the rest is unexplained. The sample table records 150,000 to 200,000 clones; roughly 87% of these occur just once. Jointly, the top ten make up over 6% of the sample. Specimen: peripheral blood. These receptors all stem from a woman between 65 and 79 years old with COVID-19, enrolled during active disease.

The V call is TRBV6-6, the J call TRBJ2-7, with TRBD2 matching 8 bases. The J segment lost 6 bases and the V segment lost 4 bases, leaving 11 bases of the junction unmatched. The CDR3 consists of 15 residues. In germline, CDR1 is MNHNY, CDR2 SVGAGI (reference sequence). The CDR3 sequence: CASSFPGLEGSEQYF. In DNA form, the CDR3 reads TGTGCCAGCAGTTTCCCGGGACTAGAGGGGTCCGAGCAGTACTTC.

This clone was counted once. This chain uses TRBV28 with TRBJ1-3; D remains unclear. The CDR3 is 15 residues long. CDR1 is MDHEN, CDR2 SYDVKM, per germline. With 2 bases removed from V and 0 bases from J, the gap between germline ends came to 8 bases. CDR3 nucleotide sequence: TGTGCCAGCAGTTTAAGACAAAGCTCTGGAAACACCATATATTTT. It codes for CASSLRQSSGNTIYF.

This clone was seen a handful of times. The rearrangement joins TRBV7-8 to TRBJ2-1; possible D gene TRBD2, 5 bases. This CDR3 contains 13 residues. The germline gives CDR1 SGHVS, CDR2 FQNEAQ. The germline V and J ends were trimmed by 5 bases and 8 bases, with 13 bases remaining between them. The CDR3 region is CASSAIVGDEQFF. The CDR3 DNA reads TGTGCCAGCAGCGCAATTGTGGGAGATGAGCAGTTCTTC.

The DNA of the CDR3 is TGTGCCTGGAGTGCCCCGGGACTAGCGGGAGATTACGAGCAGTACTTC. It specifies CAWSAPGLAGDYEQYF. This sequence joins TRBV30 and TRBJ2-7; 14 nucleotides match TRBD2. V trimming: 1 base; J trimming: 4 bases; junction bases outside the gene matches: 6. Germline V gives CDR1 GTSNPN, CDR2 SVGIG (reference sequence). CDR3 length: 16 residues.

CDR3 DNA sequence: TGTGCCAGCAGCCAAGGGAGTACCGGAGCTGAGCAGTTCTTC. It yields the protein CASSQGSTGAEQFF. V is TRBV3-1 (or the pseudogene TRBV3-2) and J is TRBJ2-1, with D uncertain. This CDR3 has 14 residues. CDR1 is LGHDT and CDR2 is YNNKEL in the germline V gene (reference sequence). The V end was cut by 1 base, the J end by 9 bases, with 13 bases between.

The J gene is TRBJ2-3, the V gene TRBV5-4, with D perhaps TRBD2 (6 bases). Between the trimmed V and J ends, which lost 1 base and 0 bases, there was a span of 18 bases. The CDR3 contains 18 residues. CDR1 is SGHNT, CDR2 YYREEE, per germline (reference sequence). CDR3 sequence (DNA): TGTGCCAGCAGCTTGCGTAGCGGAGGAACACCAAGCACAGATACGCAGTATTTT. This translates into CASSLRSGGTPSTDTQYF.

The chain links TRBV4-2 to TRBJ1-5; 8 bases map to TRBD1. Germline loops: CDR1 LGHNA, CDR2 YNFKEQ. Trimming at V came to 0 bases and at J to 11 bases, leaving 15 bases not matched to a gene. The CDR3 extends over 17 amino acids. CDR3 amino acids: CASSQDYTRDRLGAQHF. The CDR3 DNA reads TGTGCCAGCAGCCAAGATTACACCCGGGACAGGCTAGGAGCCCAGCATTTT.